A selection of T cell receptor beta chains follows, all from one sample in a study of cytomegalovirus exposure and HLA in healthy donors. The data were produced by immunoSEQ multiplex PCR, yet TCRdb's version contains in-frame clones alone and is incomplete. The sample records about 250,000 clones, under 80% being singletons. The sample comprised PBMCs. The receptors shown here come from a female donor in good health and CMV-seronegative. Each CDR3 is given with its conserved first and last residue. The order of the fields is D gene, V gene, J gene, clone size, CDR3 protein, CDR3 DNA. D genes are given only for firm matches. Clone size is stated in some rows and not others, as once, few, many or a class when expanded.

d_gene: NA; v_gene: TRBV10-3; j_gene: TRBJ2-4; abundance: NA; CDR3aa: CAISESLTIAPKNIQYF; CDR3nt: TGTGCCATCAGTGAGTCCCTCACCATAGCCCCGAAAAACATTCAGTACTTC
d_gene: NA; v_gene: TRBV23-1; j_gene: TRBJ2-3; abundance: NA; CDR3aa: CASSQRTYRADTQYF; CDR3nt: TGCGCCAGCAGTCAACGGACATACAGGGCAGATACGCAGTATTTT
d_gene: NA; v_gene: TRBV4-2; j_gene: TRBJ1-2; abundance: few; CDR3aa: CASSQAGAGINYGYTF; CDR3nt: TGTGCCAGCAGCCAAGCCGGGGCGGGGATTAACTATGGCTACACCTTC
d_gene: TRBD2; v_gene: TRBV7-2; j_gene: TRBJ2-1; abundance: NA; CDR3aa: CASSEGTSGYNEQFF; CDR3nt: TGTGCCAGCAGCGAGGGGACTAGCGGTTACAATGAGCAGTTCTTC
d_gene: TRBD1; v_gene: TRBV5-1; j_gene: TRBJ1-2; abundance: once; CDR3aa: CASSVTGGGGYTF; CDR3nt: TGCGCCAGCAGCGTGACAGGGGGCGGTGGCTACACCTTC
d_gene: TRBD2; v_gene: TRBV25-1; j_gene: TRBJ2-1; abundance: few; CDR3aa: CASSAGLAGGPGNEQFF; CDR3nt: TGTGCCAGCTCTGCGGGACTAGCGGGAGGGCCGGGCAATGAGCAGTTCTTC
d_gene: TRBD1; v_gene: TRBV5-5; j_gene: TRBJ2-7; abundance: NA; CDR3aa: CASSFRATGTASEQYF; CDR3nt: TGTGCCAGCAGCTTCAGGGCAACTGGGACAGCCAGCGAGCAGTACTTC
d_gene: TRBD2; v_gene: TRBV19; j_gene: TRBJ2-1; abundance: NA; CDR3aa: CASSPQAGGPFNEQFF; CDR3nt: TGTGCCAGTAGTCCTCAAGCGGGAGGGCCTTTCAATGAGCAGTTCTTC
d_gene: NA; v_gene: TRBV6-1; j_gene: TRBJ2-3; abundance: once; CDR3aa: CASTLATSTDTQYF; CDR3nt: TGTGCCAGCACCCTAGCGACTAGCACAGATACGCAGTATTTT
d_gene: TRBD1; v_gene: TRBV29-1; j_gene: TRBJ2-7; abundance: NA; CDR3aa: CSVPGQGIHEQYF; CDR3nt: TGCAGCGTGCCGGGACAGGGGATACACGAGCAGTACTTC
d_gene: TRBD2; v_gene: TRBV27; j_gene: TRBJ2-1; abundance: NA; CDR3aa: CASSFGLGGNEQFF; CDR3nt: TGTGCCAGCAGTTTCGGACTAGGAGGAAATGAGCAGTTCTTC
d_gene: TRBD2; v_gene: TRBV15; j_gene: TRBJ2-1; abundance: once; CDR3aa: CATRNGLASSYNEQFF; CDR3nt: TGTGCCACCAGAAACGGACTAGCTTCCTCATACAATGAGCAGTTCTTC
d_gene: NA; v_gene: TRBV2; j_gene: TRBJ2-2; abundance: NA; CDR3aa: CASRDFGLGPMNTGELFF; CDR3nt: TGTGCCAGCAGGGATTTTGGACTCGGCCCGATGAACACCGGGGAGCTGTTTTTT
d_gene: TRBD1; v_gene: TRBV6-5; j_gene: TRBJ1-3; abundance: NA; CDR3aa: CASSFGQGYSGNTIYF; CDR3nt: TGTGCCAGCAGTTTTGGACAGGGTTACTCTGGAAACACCATATATTTT
d_gene: NA; v_gene: TRBV10-3; j_gene: TRBJ1-1; abundance: few; CDR3aa: CAISGTGLNTEAFF; CDR3nt: TGTGCCATCAGCGGGACTGGGTTGAACACTGAAGCTTTCTTT
d_gene: NA; v_gene: TRBV5-4; j_gene: TRBJ2-3; abundance: few; CDR3aa: CASSLEGGDTQYF; CDR3nt: TGTGCCAGCAGCTTGGAAGGGGGAGATACGCAGTATTTT
d_gene: TRBD1; v_gene: TRBV11-3; j_gene: TRBJ2-7; abundance: NA; CDR3aa: CASSLKPGQPYEQYF; CDR3nt: TGTGCCAGCAGCTTAAAACCGGGACAGCCCTACGAGCAGTACTTC
d_gene: TRBD2; v_gene: TRBV9; j_gene: TRBJ2-5; abundance: NA; CDR3aa: CASSWTSGREETQYF; CDR3nt: TGTGCCAGCAGCTGGACTAGCGGGAGGGAGGAGACCCAGTACTTC
d_gene: NA; v_gene: TRBV5-4; j_gene: TRBJ2-7; abundance: NA; CDR3aa: CASSPRGSYEQYF; CDR3nt: TGTGCCAGCAGCCCCCGGGGCTCCTACGAGCAGTACTTC
d_gene: NA; v_gene: TRBV25-1; j_gene: TRBJ1-4; abundance: NA; CDR3aa: CASTTRGFEKLFF; CDR3nt: TGTGCCAGCACCACAAGGGGCTTTGAAAAACTGTTTTTT
d_gene: NA; v_gene: TRBV5-4; j_gene: TRBJ2-5; abundance: NA; CDR3aa: CASSPGTSGETQYF; CDR3nt: TGTGCCAGCAGTCCCGGGACCAGCGGGGAGACCCAGTACTTC
d_gene: NA; v_gene: TRBV6-5; j_gene: TRBJ1-3; abundance: few; CDR3aa: CASTPRIGNTIYF; CDR3nt: TGTGCCAGCACCCCCCGTATCGGAAACACCATATATTTT
d_gene: NA; v_gene: TRBV7-2; j_gene: TRBJ2-7; abundance: NA; CDR3aa: CASSLAHGSGYEQYF; CDR3nt: TGTGCCAGCAGCTTAGCGCACGGGAGCGGGTACGAGCAGTACTTC
d_gene: TRBD1; v_gene: TRBV2; j_gene: TRBJ1-1; abundance: NA; CDR3aa: CASSVDRLMTEAFF; CDR3nt: TGTGCCAGCAGTGTGGACAGGTTGATGACTGAAGCTTTCTTT
d_gene: TRBD1; v_gene: TRBV7-8; j_gene: TRBJ1-5; abundance: NA; CDR3aa: CASSPGTGAMQPQHF; CDR3nt: TGTGCCAGCAGCCCTGGGACAGGGGCCATGCAGCCCCAGCATTTT
d_gene: NA; v_gene: TRBV9; j_gene: TRBJ1-1; abundance: NA; CDR3aa: CASSVAAGDAEAFF; CDR3nt: TGTGCCAGCAGCGTAGCGGCAGGGGACGCTGAAGCTTTCTTT
d_gene: NA; v_gene: TRBV30; j_gene: TRBJ1-2; abundance: NA; CDR3aa: CAWRIEGPDRNNYGYTF; CDR3nt: TGTGCCTGGAGGATTGAGGGTCCAGATAGGAACAACTATGGCTACACCTTC
d_gene: NA; v_gene: TRBV2; j_gene: TRBJ2-4; abundance: NA; CDR3aa: CASLRTVAKNIQYF; CDR3nt: TGTGCCAGCCTCCGAACGGTAGCCAAAAACATTCAGTACTTC
d_gene: TRBD2; v_gene: TRBV11-2; j_gene: TRBJ2-5; abundance: NA; CDR3aa: CASSSETSEETQYF; CDR3nt: TGTGCCAGCAGCTCCGAGACTAGCGAAGAGACCCAGTACTTC
d_gene: NA; v_gene: TRBV5-6; j_gene: TRBJ2-3; abundance: few; CDR3aa: CASSNPGLAQYF; CDR3nt: TGTGCCAGCAGCAATCCGGGACTGGCGCAGTATTTT
d_gene: NA; v_gene: TRBV5-4; j_gene: TRBJ1-3; abundance: NA; CDR3aa: CASSATGAGNTIYF; CDR3nt: TGTGCCAGCAGCGCCACTGGGGCGGGAAACACCATATATTTT
d_gene: NA; v_gene: TRBV4-1; j_gene: TRBJ2-7; abundance: NA; CDR3aa: CASSLRDTSSYEQYF; CDR3nt: TGCGCCAGCAGCCTACGGGACACCAGCTCCTACGAGCAGTACTTC
d_gene: NA; v_gene: TRBV6-1; j_gene: TRBJ2-6; abundance: NA; CDR3aa: CASSHRLRGANVLTF; CDR3nt: TGTGCCAGCAGCCACCGGTTGCGGGGGGCCAACGTCCTGACTTTC
d_gene: TRBD2; v_gene: TRBV7-2; j_gene: TRBJ2-5; abundance: NA; CDR3aa: CASGTLAGNRETQYF; CDR3nt: TGTGCCAGCGGTACCCTAGCGGGAAATAGAGAGACCCAGTACTTC
d_gene: NA; v_gene: TRBV6-6; j_gene: TRBJ2-1; abundance: NA; CDR3aa: CASSYPGRHVYNEQFF; CDR3nt: TGTGCCAGCAGTTACCCGGGTCGGCACGTGTACAATGAGCAGTTCTTC
d_gene: TRBD2; v_gene: TRBV27; j_gene: TRBJ2-7; abundance: NA; CDR3aa: CASTPTSGRSYEQYF; CDR3nt: TGTGCCAGCACCCCGACTAGCGGGAGGTCCTACGAGCAGTACTTC
d_gene: NA; v_gene: TRBV6-1; j_gene: TRBJ2-3; abundance: NA; CDR3aa: CAGGAIGKSTDTQYF; CDR3nt: TGTGCCGGCGGGGCGATCGGGAAGAGCACAGATACGCAGTATTTT
d_gene: TRBD2; v_gene: TRBV5-4; j_gene: TRBJ2-1; abundance: NA; CDR3aa: CASSSPSGRVFGEQFF; CDR3nt: TGTGCCAGCAGCAGTCCTAGCGGGAGGGTTTTTGGTGAGCAGTTCTTC
d_gene: NA; v_gene: TRBV19; j_gene: TRBJ1-5; abundance: few; CDR3aa: CASSILFHSNQPQHF; CDR3nt: TGTGCCAGTAGTATTCTATTCCATAGCAATCAGCCCCAGCATTTT
d_gene: TRBD2; v_gene: TRBV6-1; j_gene: TRBJ2-7; abundance: NA; CDR3aa: CASSEYSGVSYEQYF; CDR3nt: TGTGCCAGCAGTGAATATAGCGGGGTCTCCTACGAGCAGTACTTC
d_gene: TRBD2; v_gene: TRBV27; j_gene: TRBJ2-2; abundance: NA; CDR3aa: CASTPVGLAAAGGELFF; CDR3nt: TGTGCCAGCACACCAGTGGGGCTAGCGGCCGCGGGCGGGGAGCTGTTTTTT
d_gene: TRBD2; v_gene: TRBV9; j_gene: TRBJ2-7; abundance: NA; CDR3aa: CASSVSSGISYEQYF; CDR3nt: TGTGCCAGCAGCGTATCTAGCGGAATCTCCTACGAGCAGTACTTC
d_gene: NA; v_gene: TRBV29-1; j_gene: TRBJ1-5; abundance: few; CDR3aa: CSVAWGAQPQHF; CDR3nt: TGCAGCGTTGCTTGGGGAGCCCAGCCCCAGCATTTT
d_gene: TRBD2; v_gene: TRBV6-4; j_gene: TRBJ2-3; abundance: NA; CDR3aa: CATSSGDHTDTQYF; CDR3nt: TGTGCCACCTCTAGCGGGGATCATACAGATACGCAGTATTTT
d_gene: NA; v_gene: TRBV9; j_gene: TRBJ2-2; abundance: NA; CDR3aa: CASSIRQNTGELFF; CDR3nt: TGTGCCAGCAGCATAAGACAGAACACCGGGGAGCTGTTTTTT
d_gene: NA; v_gene: TRBV4-1; j_gene: TRBJ1-4; abundance: NA; CDR3aa: CASSRYGEAGEKLFF; CDR3nt: TGCGCCAGCAGCCGCTATGGGGAGGCCGGTGAAAAACTGTTTTTT
d_gene: TRBD2; v_gene: TRBV19; j_gene: TRBJ2-7; abundance: NA; CDR3aa: CASRTIAGSSYEQYF; CDR3nt: TGTGCCAGTAGAACAATAGCGGGCTCCTCCTACGAGCAGTACTTC
d_gene: NA; v_gene: TRBV7-3; j_gene: TRBJ1-4; abundance: NA; CDR3aa: CASSLGPNEKLFF; CDR3nt: TGTGCCAGCAGCTTAGGGCCAAATGAAAAACTGTTTTTT
d_gene: NA; v_gene: TRBV6-1; j_gene: TRBJ2-4; abundance: NA; CDR3aa: CASSRAKNIQYF; CDR3nt: TGTGCCAGCAGCCGGGCCAAAAACATTCAGTACTTC
d_gene: NA; v_gene: TRBV5-4; j_gene: TRBJ2-1; abundance: NA; CDR3aa: CASTSLIPEAYNEQFF; CDR3nt: TGTGCCAGCACATCTCTCATTCCGGAGGCCTACAATGAGCAGTTCTTC